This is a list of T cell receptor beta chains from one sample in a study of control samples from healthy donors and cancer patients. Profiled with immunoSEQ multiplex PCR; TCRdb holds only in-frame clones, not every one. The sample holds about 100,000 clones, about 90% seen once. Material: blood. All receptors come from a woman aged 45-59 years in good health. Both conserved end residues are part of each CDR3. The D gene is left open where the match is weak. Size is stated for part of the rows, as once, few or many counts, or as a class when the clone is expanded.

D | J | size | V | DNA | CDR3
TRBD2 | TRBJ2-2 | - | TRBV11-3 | TGTGCCAGCAGCCCATACGTGGCGGGGGGTACCGGGGAGCTGTTTTTT | CASSPYVAGGTGELFF
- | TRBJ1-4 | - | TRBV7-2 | TGTGCCAGCAGCTCGATTACGGGGCAGGCTAATGAAAAACTGTTTTTT | CASSSITGQANEKLFF
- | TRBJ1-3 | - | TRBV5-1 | TGCGCCAGCAGTCCCACGTGGGGGGCACTTGGAAACACCATATATTTT | CASSPTWGALGNTIYF
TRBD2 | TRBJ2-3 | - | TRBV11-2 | TGTGCCAGCAGCTTAGCAGCGGGGGGCACAGATACGCAGTATTTT | CASSLAAGGTDTQYF
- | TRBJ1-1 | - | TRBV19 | TGTGCCAGTAGCCATCTCAGGGGCCAACTGAACACTGAAGCTTTCTTT | CASSHLRGQLNTEAFF
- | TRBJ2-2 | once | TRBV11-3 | TGTGCCAGCAGCTTAGTCAGGCTCAGTCTGGGACCGCCTAGGGAGCTGTTTTTT | CASSLVRLSLGPPRELFF
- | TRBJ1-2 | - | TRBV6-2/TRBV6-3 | TGTGCCAGCAGTTCGACCGGGACTCACTATGGCTACACCTTC | CASSSTGTHYGYTF
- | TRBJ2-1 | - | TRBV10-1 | TGCGCCAGCAGTACTTTGGGAGAGCGTAACGATGAGCAGTTCTTC | CASSTLGERNDEQFF
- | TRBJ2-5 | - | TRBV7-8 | TGTGCCAGCAGCTTAGTGGCGGCTAGCGATGACCAGTACTTC | CASSLVAASDDQYF
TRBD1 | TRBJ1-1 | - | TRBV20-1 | TGCAGTGCTAGTGACAACCGGGACAGAGAAGCTTTCTTT | CSASDNRDREAFF
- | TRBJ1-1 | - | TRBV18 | TGTGCCAGCTCACCCCGACACCTAGACATTAAAGACACTGAAGCTTTCTTT | CASSPRHLDIKDTEAFF
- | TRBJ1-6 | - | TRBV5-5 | TGTGCCAGCAGCTTCCACAGGGATAACAATTCACCCCTCCACTTT | CASSFHRDNNSPLHF
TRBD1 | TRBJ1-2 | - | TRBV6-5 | TGTGCCAGCCGGGACAGGGGTTCCGGCTATGGCTACACCTTC | CASRDRGSGYGYTF
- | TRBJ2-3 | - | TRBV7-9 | TGTGCCAGCAGCTTAGCGGGGTTCACCCCCGATACGCAGTATTTT | CASSLAGFTPDTQYF
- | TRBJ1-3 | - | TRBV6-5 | TGTGCCAGCAGTTACTCGAGACAGTCTGGAAACACCATATATTTT | CASSYSRQSGNTIYF
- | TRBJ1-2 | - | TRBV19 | TGTGCCAGTAGTACCGGGCAGATGGGGTGGTTCGATGGCTACACCTTC | CASSTGQMGWFDGYTF
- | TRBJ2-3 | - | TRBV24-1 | TGTGCCACCAGTGACGACCCCACAGATACGCAGTATTTT | CATSDDPTDTQYF
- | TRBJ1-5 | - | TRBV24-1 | TGTGCCACCAGTGACCCCAGGGCTAGCAATCAGCCCCAGCATTTT | CATSDPRASNQPQHF
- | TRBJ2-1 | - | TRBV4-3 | TGCGCCAGCAGCCAAGGGAATGGACTTCAGTTCTTC | CASSQGNGLQFF